This TCR beta chain was captured in a study of blood T cell repertoires in COVID-19. Study-wide background: From T cells, B-cell-depleted T cells, or PBMCs came the material, which was cDNA or gDNA.

The CDR3 contains 16 residues. Germline V gene data show CDR1 as SGHRS and CDR2 as YFSETQ. Trimming took off 0 bases at V and 6 bases at J, with 18 bases between the two ends. TCRdb's table, derived via immunoSEQ multiplex PCR, lists solely in-frame clones and lacks some. This sample yields some 500,000 clones, of which over 75% are seen a single time; around 1.9% belongs to the top ten. Assignments of participants to cohorts depended upon their own reported clinical history. Sequencing was carried out using PBMCs or T cells enriched from blood (not recorded which). The sequence was collected from a woman in her thirties or forties who had recovered from COVID-19. This sequence joins TRBV5-1 and TRBJ1-1; D uncertain. This chain's CDR3 is CASSLEDGRGYAEAFF. DNA for the CDR3: TGCGCCAGCAGCTTGGAGGATGGCAGAGGGTACGCTGAAGCTTTCTTT. The complete variable domain, with remaining parts taken from reference TRBV5-1 and TRBJ1-1, reads KAGVTQTPRYLIKTRGQQVTLSCSPISGHRSVSWYQQTPGQGLQFLFEYFSETQRNKGNFPGRFSGRQFSNSRSEMNVSTLELGDSALYLCASSLEDGRGYAEAFFGQGTRLTVV.